The clone carrying this T cell receptor (beta chain) was picked up many times. Antigen specificity is unknown. This sample was included in a study of T cells in Graves' hyperthyroidism and ophthalmopathy. The wider study: The initial diagnosis was the point when peripheral blood was collected, ahead of any treatment. Study-wide results and caveats: Ophthalmopathy was told apart from stable hyperthyroidism by a 13 V-J model.

RNA transcripts yielded amplified TCR beta CDR3 regions. HTBI primers were employed in a first-round RT-PCR of the TCR CDR3. TCRdb reprocessed the multiplex PCR reads with MiXCR, giving one entry per CDR3 protein. The sample has 300,000 to 450,000 distinct CDR3 sequences, around 18% seen once; the top ten hold less than 45%. V was trimmed by 1 base and J by 2 bases, leaving 13 bases between them. There are 16 residues in the CDR3. Germline V lookup: CDR1 SGHTA, CDR2 FQGTGA. The sequence derives from a man between 18 and 29 years old with Graves' ophthalmopathy. Sample: blood. The chain recombines TRBV7-3 with TRBJ2-3; no firm D call. The CDR3: CASSLNPRAITDTQYF. The CDR3, as DNA: TGTGCCAGCAGCTTAAACCCTCGGGCAATCACAGATACGCAGTATTTT. Full variable domain (rest looked up from reference TRBV7-3 and TRBJ2-3): GAGVSQTPSNKVTEKGKYVELRCDPISGHTALYWYRQSLGQGPEFLIYFQGTGAADDSGLPNDRFFAVRPEGSVSTLKIQRTERGDSAVYLCASSLNPRAITDTQYFGPGTRLTVL.